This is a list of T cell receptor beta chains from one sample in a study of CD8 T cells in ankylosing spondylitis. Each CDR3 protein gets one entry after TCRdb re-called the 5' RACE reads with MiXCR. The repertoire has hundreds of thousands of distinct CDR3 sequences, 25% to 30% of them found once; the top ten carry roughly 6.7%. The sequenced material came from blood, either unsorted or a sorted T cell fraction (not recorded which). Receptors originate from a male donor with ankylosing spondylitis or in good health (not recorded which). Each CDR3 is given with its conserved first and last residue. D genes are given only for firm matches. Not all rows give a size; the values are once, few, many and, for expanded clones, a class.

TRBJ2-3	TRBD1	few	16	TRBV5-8	CASSWGTGARTDTQYF	TGTGCCAGCAGCTGGGGGACAGGGGCACGGACAGATACGCAGTATTTT
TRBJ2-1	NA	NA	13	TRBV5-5	CASSKRVNNEQFF	TGTGCCAGCAGCAAGCGGGTCAACAATGAGCAGTTCTTC
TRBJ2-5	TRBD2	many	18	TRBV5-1	CASSRTRGSGSYQETQYF	TGCGCCAGCAGCCGGACTAGGGGGAGCGGGAGTTACCAAGAGACCCAGTACTTC
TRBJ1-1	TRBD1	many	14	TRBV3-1	CASSQQGDGTEAFF	TGTGCCAGCAGCCAGCAGGGGGACGGGACTGAAGCTTTCTTT
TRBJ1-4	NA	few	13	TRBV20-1	CSARLGGAEKLFF	TGCAGTGCCCGGCTAGGCGGGGCAGAAAAACTGTTTTTT
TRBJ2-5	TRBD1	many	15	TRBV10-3	CAISEEGQYQETQYF	TGTGCCATCAGTGAGGAGGGACAGTACCAAGAGACCCAGTACTTC
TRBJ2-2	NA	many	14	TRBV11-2	CASSSESLTGELFF	TGTGCCAGCAGCTCCGAATCGTTAACCGGGGAGCTGTTTTTT
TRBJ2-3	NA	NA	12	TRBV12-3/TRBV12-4	CASRKGLDTQYF	TGTGCCAGCAGAAAAGGGTTGGATACGCAGTATTTT
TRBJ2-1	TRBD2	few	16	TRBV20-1	CSASSPGLAGVYEQFF	TGCAGTGCTAGTTCTCCCGGACTAGCGGGAGTCTATGAGCAGTTCTTC
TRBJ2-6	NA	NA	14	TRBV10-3	CAIMGSPGANVLTF	TGTGCCATCATGGGCAGTCCCGGGGCCAACGTCCTGACTTTC
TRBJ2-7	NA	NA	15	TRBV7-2	CASGPPNAASYEQYF	TGTGCCAGCGGACCCCCAAATGCGGCTTCCTACGAGCAGTACTTC
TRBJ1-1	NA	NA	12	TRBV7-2	CASSETGKRAFF	TGTGCCAGCAGCGAAACAGGGAAGCGTGCTTTCTTT
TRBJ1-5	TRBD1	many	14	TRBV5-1	CASSLEGGSQPQHF	TGCGCCAGCAGCTTGGAAGGGGGCAGTCAGCCCCAGCATTTT
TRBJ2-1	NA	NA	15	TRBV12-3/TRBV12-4	CASSQAAKRYNEQFF	TGTGCCAGCAGCCAAGCGGCTAAACGATACAATGAGCAGTTCTTC
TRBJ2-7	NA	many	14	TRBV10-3	CAITEAAGTNEQYF	TGTGCCATCACTGAGGCGGCCGGGACAAACGAGCAGTACTTC
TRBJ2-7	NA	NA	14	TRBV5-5	CASSLDGPSYEQYF	TGTGCCAGCAGCTTGGATGGGCCTTCCTACGAGCAGTACTTC
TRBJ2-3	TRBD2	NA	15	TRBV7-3	CASSLVAGGRDTQYF	TGTGCCAGCAGCTTAGTAGCGGGAGGAAGAGATACGCAGTATTTT
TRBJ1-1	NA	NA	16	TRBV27	CASSLLGGAGNTEAFF	TGTGCCAGCAGTCTACTTGGGGGGGCTGGTAACACTGAAGCTTTCTTT
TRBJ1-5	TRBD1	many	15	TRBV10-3	CAISESVGQGGDQHF	TGTGCCATCAGTGAGTCGGTAGGACAGGGGGGCGACCAGCATTTT
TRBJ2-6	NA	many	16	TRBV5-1	CASSPLFRGVANVLTF	TGCGCCAGCAGCCCCCTTTTCCGGGGAGTGGCCAACGTCCTGACTTTC
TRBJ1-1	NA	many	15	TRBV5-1	CASNQGGGGNTEAFF	TGCGCCAGCAACCAGGGAGGCGGGGGGAACACTGAAGCTTTCTTT
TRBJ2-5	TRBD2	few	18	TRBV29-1	CSVVLSWTSGRAGETQYF	TGCAGCGTTGTTTTGAGCTGGACTAGCGGGAGGGCCGGTGAGACCCAGTACTTC
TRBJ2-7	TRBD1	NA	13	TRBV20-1	CSAQQGASYEQYF	TGCAGTGCTCAGCAGGGGGCTTCATACGAGCAGTACTTC
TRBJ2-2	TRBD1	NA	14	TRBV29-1	CSVVRDRNTGELFF	TGCAGCGTTGTAAGGGACAGAAACACCGGGGAGCTGTTTTTT
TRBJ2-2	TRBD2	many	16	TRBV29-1	CSVEVAGGPRGGELFF	TGCAGCGTTGAGGTAGCGGGAGGCCCAAGGGGCGGGGAGCTGTTTTTT
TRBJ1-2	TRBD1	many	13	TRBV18	CASSPGQGQGYTF	TGTGCCAGCTCCCCGGGACAGGGTCAAGGCTACACCTTC
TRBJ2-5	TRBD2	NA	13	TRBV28	CASSYSGGETQYF	TGTGCCAGCAGTTATAGCGGGGGGGAGACCCAGTACTTC